The sequence of this T cell receptor (beta chain) was determined in a study of post-analysis software for immune sequencing data. Germline values: CDR1 ENHRY, CDR2 SYGVKD. The ends lost 6 bases at V and 0 bases at J; junction bases unmatched: 4. CDR3 length: 14 residues. Remarks on this clonotype: Its antigen is as yet unknown.

Study-level findings and limits: Controls had lower frequencies than patients of four or five TRBV segments, which included TRBV5-6, TRBV5-1 and TRBV20-1. Significantly lower normalized Chao1 diversity was found in patients with multiple sclerosis relative to controls.

Included in the TCR beta cDNA libraries were unique molecular identifiers. T cells numbering roughly 0.85 to 11 million gave rise to 500,000 to 600,000 cDNA molecules. TCRdb re-analysed the PCR reads in MiXCR, keeping a single row per CDR3 protein. The sample lists hundreds of thousands of distinct CDR3 sequences; 40% to 50% were seen once. The sequence was obtained from a girl between 5 and 17 years old with multiple sclerosis. The sequencing input was blood. V is TRBV10-3 and J is TRBJ1-1; 7 bases agree with TRBD1. The CDR3 DNA reads as TGTGCCATCAGCGCCGGGACAGTGAACACTGAAGCTTTCTTT. This encodes CAISAGTVNTEAFF.